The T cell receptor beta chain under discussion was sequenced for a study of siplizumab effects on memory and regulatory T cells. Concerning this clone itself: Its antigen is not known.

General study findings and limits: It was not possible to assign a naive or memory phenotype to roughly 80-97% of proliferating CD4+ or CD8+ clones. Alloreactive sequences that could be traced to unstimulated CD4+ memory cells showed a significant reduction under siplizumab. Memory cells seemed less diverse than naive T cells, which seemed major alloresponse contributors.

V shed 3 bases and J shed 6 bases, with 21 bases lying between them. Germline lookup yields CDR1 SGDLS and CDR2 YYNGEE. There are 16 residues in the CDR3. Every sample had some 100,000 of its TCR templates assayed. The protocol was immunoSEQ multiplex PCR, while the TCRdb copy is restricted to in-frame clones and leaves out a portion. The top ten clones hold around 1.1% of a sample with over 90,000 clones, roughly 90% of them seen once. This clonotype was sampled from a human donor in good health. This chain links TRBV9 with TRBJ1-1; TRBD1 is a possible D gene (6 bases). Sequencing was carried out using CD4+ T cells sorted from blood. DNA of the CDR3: TGTGCCAGCAGCGGAAGTTATACAGGGTTGGGTGCTGAAGCTTTCTTT. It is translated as CASSGSYTGLGAEAFF.